The TCR beta chain described here comes from a study of T cell responses to AZD1222 COVID-19 vaccine. This clone was counted a few times. Its antigen is still unknown. This CDR3 spans 18 amino acids. The junction had 12 bases not matched to a gene; V was cut back by 2 bases and J by 4 bases. Per the germline V gene, CDR1 is MNHEY and CDR2 is SVGEGT. Only in-frame clones appear in the TCRdb table, and some are missing; sequencing was by immunoSEQ multiplex PCR. The sample holds tens of thousands of clones, 75% to 85% seen once. Study-wide results and limits: Among the donors, most were white British and more were female, and clonal diversity was possibly underestimated. Unmutated variant regions are reportedly the target of nearly half of TCRs that are spike-specific. Every sample of the repertoires postdated the peak T cell response. Spike regions recognized by vaccine-associated CD4 TCRs spanned the protein, led by 160-218 and 743-854.

J is TRBJ1-1 and V is TRBV6-2 or TRBV6-3, with 11 bases lining up with TRBD1. The material sequenced was peripheral blood, taken on day 0 of AZD1222 vaccination. The receptor's source is an adult in good health. CDR3 amino acids: CASSYPGGQGARFTEAFF. The DNA for the CDR3 is TGTGCCAGCAGTTACCCCGGTGGACAGGGGGCGAGATTCACTGAAGCTTTCTTT.